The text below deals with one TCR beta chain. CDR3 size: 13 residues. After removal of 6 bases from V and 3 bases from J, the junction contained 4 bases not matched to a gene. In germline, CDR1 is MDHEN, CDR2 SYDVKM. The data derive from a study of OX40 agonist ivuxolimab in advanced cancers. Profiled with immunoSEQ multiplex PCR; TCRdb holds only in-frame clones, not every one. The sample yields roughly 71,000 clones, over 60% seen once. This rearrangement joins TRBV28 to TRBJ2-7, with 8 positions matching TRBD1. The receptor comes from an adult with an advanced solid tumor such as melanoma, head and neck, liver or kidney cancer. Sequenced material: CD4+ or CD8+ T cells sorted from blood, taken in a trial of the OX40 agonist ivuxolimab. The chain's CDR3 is CASSWTGNYEQYF. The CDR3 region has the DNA TGTGCCAGCAGCTGGACAGGGAACTACGAGCAGTACTTC.